This is a list of T cell receptor beta chains from one sample in a study of blood T cell repertoires in COVID-19. Measured with immunoSEQ multiplex PCR; TCRdb has only the in-frame clones, and not every one. The sample shows some 320,000 clones, around 85% of them seen only once. Sequenced: PBMCs or T cells enriched from blood (not recorded which). The source of these receptors is a woman between 25 and 40 years old who had been exposed to COVID-19. Both conserved end residues are part of each CDR3. D genes are given only for firm matches. For some rows the clone size is stated as once, few or many, or as a class when expanded; others skip it.

J	V	length	size	D	CDR3	DNA
TRBJ1-2	TRBV5-6	14	.	.	CASNVDLDRDGYTF	TGTGCCAGCAACGTGGACTTGGACAGAGATGGCTACACCTTC
TRBJ1-2	TRBV19	16	.	.	CASSMGGRRDSYGYTF	TGTGCCAGTAGTATGGGGGGACGACGAGATTCCTATGGCTACACCTTC
TRBJ1-6	TRBV7-2	15	.	.	CASSLGYGGGSPLHF	TGTGCCAGCAGCTTAGGCTACGGGGGTGGTTCACCCCTCCACTTT
TRBJ2-7	TRBV30	13	once	.	CAWTRGESYEQYF	TGTGCCTGGACCCGAGGTGAGTCCTACGAGCAGTACTTC
TRBJ2-7	TRBV2	11	.	.	CAGTEAYEQYF	TGTGCCGGCACCGAGGCCTACGAGCAGTACTTC
TRBJ1-3	TRBV5-1	15	.	.	CASSFDGSSGNTIYF	TGCGCCAGCAGCTTTGACGGGAGCTCTGGAAACACCATATATTTT
TRBJ1-5	TRBV2	17	once	TRBD1	CASSETGVQPNNQPQHF	TGTGCCAGCAGTGAGACAGGGGTACAACCCAACAATCAGCCCCAGCATTTT
TRBJ2-1	TRBV10-3	16	.	TRBD2	CAISKASGSSYNEQFF	TGTGCCATCAGTAAAGCTAGCGGGAGCTCCTACAATGAGCAGTTCTTC
TRBJ2-7	TRBV12-3/TRBV12-4	13	.	TRBD1	CASSLGQSYEQYF	TGTGCCAGCAGTCTGGGACAGAGCTACGAGCAGTACTTC
TRBJ2-7	TRBV3-1/TRBV3-2	15	.	.	CASSQYNLGSYEQYF	TGTGCCAGCAGCCAATATAACCTCGGCTCCTACGAGCAGTACTTC
TRBJ1-6	TRBV5-3	15	.	.	CARSLERAGNSPLHF	TGTGCCAGAAGCTTGGAGAGGGCGGGGAATTCACCCCTCCACTTT
TRBJ1-2	TRBV2	17	.	TRBD1	CASSPLPGQGAAYGYTF	TGTGCCAGCAGTCCCCTCCCGGGACAGGGGGCGGCCTATGGCTACACCTTC
TRBJ1-6	TRBV7-9	14	.	.	CASSLPQGTAPLHF	TGTGCCAGCAGCTTACCGCAGGGGACGGCACCCCTCCACTTT
TRBJ2-7	TRBV9	14	once	TRBD2	CASSGGGQGYEQYF	TGTGCCAGCAGCGGCGGGGGGCAGGGCTACGAGCAGTACTTC
TRBJ1-1	TRBV27	16	.	TRBD1	CASSLFGTAGGTEAFF	TGTGCCAGCAGTTTGTTTGGGACAGCCGGAGGGACTGAAGCTTTCTTT
TRBJ2-3	TRBV7-3	15	.	.	CASSAFYTSTDTQYF	TGTGCCAGCAGCGCCTTTTATACTAGCACAGATACGCAGTATTTT
TRBJ1-6	TRBV7-9	15	.	TRBD1	CASRISDRLNSPLHF	TGTGCCAGCAGAATTTCGGACAGGCTAAATTCACCCCTCCACTTT
TRBJ2-7	TRBV29-1	13	.	TRBD1	CSVAGQGSYEQYF	TGCAGCGTTGCTGGACAGGGCTCCTACGAGCAGTACTTC
TRBJ1-4	TRBV3-1/TRBV3-2	14	.	TRBD1	CASSTGTANEKLFF	TGTGCCAGCAGCACCGGGACAGCTAATGAAAAACTGTTTTTT
TRBJ2-3	TRBV7-3	14	.	.	CASSPRRSTDTQYF	TGTGCCAGCAGTCCGCGGAGAAGCACAGATACGCAGTATTTT